These T cell receptor beta chains were read from a single sample in a study of T cell changes during pregnancy in multiple sclerosis. The table came from immunoSEQ multiplex PCR; TCRdb's copy has only in-frame clones and leaves some out. The data hold tens of thousands of clones, with 90% observed a single time. The starting material was peripheral blood, obtained in the first trimester of pregnancy. All receptors derive from a female donor in good health, enrolled as a control in a pregnancy study. The conserved cysteine and the conserved F or W are not part of the CDR3 here.

cdr3_length v_call cdr3_aa
12 TRBV7-8 ASSLGRLGNTIY
14 TRBV6-5 ASSYLRGLNTGELF
12 TRBV4-2 ASSQDLQGYEQY
16 TRBV11-3 ASSWVVGAGSNTGELF
15 TRBV4-2 ASSQDQLGAGDQPQH
10 TRBV29-1 SDDGGNYGYT
9 TRBV29-1 SADRGREQF
12 TRBV6-5 ASSTGQSTDTQY
15 TRBV19 ASSIDAQGAGYQPQH
15 TRBV5-6 ASSLFDRGLGTDTQY
12 TRBV6-1 ASSGDRGLNGYT
11 TRBV14 ASSRTASYEQY
12 TRBV29-1 SVVRQALNTEAF
11 TRBV2 ASRPDINQPQH
13 TRBV15 ATSRERGFTGELF
11 TRBV19 ASSARDITEAF
11 TRBV6-5 ASSYSRGHGYT
13 TRBV28 ASSSGQGRNEKLF
14 TRBV11-2 ASSLRVKTGRYEQY
12 TRBV27 ASRRGGLDYGYT
15 TRBV4-3 ASSQDRGLAGGNEQF
14 TRBV6-6 ASSLGTATLNYGYT
12 TRBV5-1 ASSQGATWETQY
11 TRBV9 ASSVDRDTEAF
11 TRBV9 ASSSGTEAEAF
13 TRBV7-9 ASSLTTGGVETQY
13 TRBV13 ASSLGAGLADTQY
12 TRBV6-1 ASSDRARTYEQY
13 TRBV9 ASSVEISRHGELF
14 TRBV11-3 ASSYLEGGPADVLT
16 TRBV19 ATQSGQGSSRGGQPQH